The 30 T cell receptor beta chains listed next were all sequenced from one sample in a study of shared clonotypes between healthy human individuals. The method was immunoSEQ multiplex PCR; TCRdb's version includes in-frame clones alone and lacks a portion of them. The sample lists some 1,100,000 clones; around 78% were seen once. Source material: memory CD4+ T cells from PBMCs. Subset specified: CD45RA-negative fraction. These receptors were obtained from a man aged 18 to 30 in good health. Some clones in this sample may be carry-over from other donors' samples.

The chain recombines TRBV4-1 with TRBJ1-4; D remains unclear. V was pared by 4 bases and J by 8 bases, with 23 bases between. Germline V lookup: CDR1 MGHRA, CDR2 YSYEKL. This CDR3 has 17 amino acids. The CDR3 nucleotides are TGCGCCAGCAGCCTCCCCCCAGGCCCAACAGCGCGGGAAAAACTGTTTTTT. Translation: CASSLPPGPTAREKLFF.

A few counts support this clone. The J gene is TRBJ1-2, the V gene TRBV5-6; D unresolved. In germline, CDR1 is SGHDT, CDR2 YYEEEE. V lost 4 bases to trimming and J lost 7 bases, with 17 bases between them. The CDR3 loop spans 14 amino acids. CDR3 sequence: CASSTAGLPVGYTF. DNA for the CDR3: TGTGCCAGCAGCACCGCCGGACTCCCCGTTGGCTACACCTTC.

The chain employs TRBV4-1 and TRBJ2-1, with D possibly TRBD1 on 6 matching bases. The germline V gene has CDR1 MGHRA and CDR2 YSYEKL. Trimming took 3 bases from V and 4 from J, leaving 25 bases between them. The CDR3 is 19 residues long. The CDR3 DNA sequence: TGCGCCAGCAGCCACCGACCGCCGGGACAACGAGGGTCTTACAATGAGCAGTTCTTC. Translation: CASSHRPPGQRGSYNEQFF.

This clone appeared many times. The chain couples TRBV11-2 to TRBJ2-7; possible D gene TRBD1, 6 bases. Between the trimmed V and J ends, which lost 1 base and 6 bases, there was a span of 19 bases. CDR3 length: 16 amino acids. Germline-derived CDR1 and CDR2 are SGHAT and FQNNGV. The CDR3 DNA follows: TGTGCCAGCAGCTTAGGAGGCAGGGGAGCCAACTCCGAGCAGTACTTC. This codes for CASSLGGRGANSEQYF.

The V call is TRBV7-9, the J call TRBJ2-3; no firm D call. Germline loops: CDR1 SEHNR, CDR2 FQNEAQ (reference sequence). This CDR3 contains 13 residues. V lost 1 base to trimming and J lost 4 bases, with 6 bases between them. CDR3 nucleotides: TGTGCCAGCAGCTTAGACGGAGCAGATACGCAGTATTTT. Its translation is CASSLDGADTQYF. The complete variable domain, with remaining parts taken from reference TRBV7-9 and TRBJ2-3, reads DTGVSQNPRHKITKRGQNVTFRCDPISEHNRLYWYRQTLGQGPEFLTYFQNEAQLEKSRLLSDRFSAERPKGSFSTLEIQRTEQGDSAMYLCASSLDGADTQYFGPGTRLTVL.

This clone showed up just a few times. The chain uses TRBV7-9 and TRBJ1-1; TRBD1 might be the D (5 bases). CDR1 SEHNR and CDR2 FQNEAQ come from the germline V gene (reference sequence). V lost 5 bases, J lost 2 bases, and 15 bases lay in between. This CDR3 has 15 amino acids. The CDR3 DNA reads TGTGCCAGCAGCCCCGCCGCGGGGGTTAACACTGAAGCTTTCTTT. Residues: CASSPAAGVNTEAFF.

The chain combines TRBV4-3 with TRBJ2-2; 7 bases fit TRBD1. The trim removed 1 base at V and 0 bases at J, leaving 5 bases unmatched. The germline gives CDR1 LGHNA, CDR2 YSLEER. The CDR3 runs to 17 residues. CDR3 bases: TGCGCCAGCAGCCAAGCCTCAGGGACAGCGAACACCGGGGAGCTGTTTTTT. Translating it yields CASSQASGTANTGELFF.

This clone was counted between two and nine times. The genes are TRBV2 and TRBJ1-1, with TRBD1 matching 7 bases. V lost 7 bases and J lost 4; bases outside the gene matches: 6. Germline V gene sequence: CDR1 SNHLY, CDR2 FYNNEI. The CDR3 is 13 amino acids. The CDR3 nucleotides are TGTGCCAGCAACGCAGACAGGGCCACTGAAGCTTTCTTT. It encodes CASNADRATEAFF. The full variable domain, in which reference TRBV2 and TRBJ1-1 provide the parts outside the CDR3, is EPEVTQTPSHQVTQMGQEVILRCVPISNHLYFYWYRQILGQKVEFLVSFYNNEISEKSEIFDDQFSVERPDGSNFTLKIRSTKLEDSAMYFCASNADRATEAFFGQGTRLTVV.

V gene TRBV28 combines with J gene TRBJ2-3, with TRBD2 matching over 12 bases. Germline CDR1 reads MDHEN; CDR2 reads SYDVKM. V was pared by 3 bases and J by 3 bases, with 4 bases of the junction left unmatched. The CDR3 sequence is 16 residues long. CDR3 loop: CASSFRTSGKTDTQYF. The CDR3 coding sequence is TGTGCCAGCAGTTTTAGGACTAGCGGGAAGACAGATACGCAGTATTTT.

The V gene is TRBV11-2, the J gene TRBJ2-7; perhaps TRBD2 as D (6 bases). The CDR3 spans 15 residues. Germline V CDR1 and CDR2: SGHAT, FQNNGV. Trimming removed 5 bases from V and 0 bases from J, with 14 bases in between. The CDR3, as DNA: TGTGCCAGCAGCCCAGGCGACGGGAGCTCCTACGAGCAGTACTTC. Its protein product is CASSPGDGSSYEQYF.

This clone was counted at least ten times. Here the CDR3 DNA reads TGTGCCAGCAGTTTTATCGGGGCGAGGGCTGAAGCTTTCTTT. Protein: CASSFIGARAEAFF. The chain recombines TRBV28 with TRBJ1-1, with D possibly matching TRBD1 (5 bases). This CDR3 is built from 14 residues. The ends were cut back, 3 bases at V and 6 bases at J, with 14 bases in the middle. Germline CDR1 reads MDHEN; CDR2 reads SYDVKM.

The chain employs TRBV9 and TRBJ2-3; 8 nucleotides line up with TRBD1. Trimming removed 3 bases from V and 4 bases from J; junction bases left unmatched: 10. Germline CDR1 is SGDLS and CDR2 is YYNGEE. The CDR3 extends over 16 amino acids. CDR3 nucleotides: TGTGCCAGCAGCGCCCTAGGACAGGGAACCGCAGATACGCAGTATTTT. Protein sequence: CASSALGQGTADTQYF.

About this clone: The sample has other DNA sequences that encode this CDR3 too. V usage is TRBV5-1 and J usage is TRBJ1-5; no reliable D call. The CDR3 sequence is 14 residues long. The V end lost 2 bases, the J end lost 5 bases, and 11 bases lay between the germline ends. Germline CDR1 SGHRS, CDR2 YFSETQ. CDR3 in DNA: TGCGCCAGCAGCTTCGGCGACAAAGATCAGCCCCAGCATTTT. This translates into CASSFGDKDQPQHF.

V is TRBV7-6 and J is TRBJ2-7; possibly TRBD1 or TRBD2 for D (6 bases each). This CDR3 spans 13 amino acids. The V gene lost 3 bases and the J gene lost 3 bases, with 9 bases spanning the gap. Germline V gene data show CDR1 as SGHVS and CDR2 as FNYEAQ. Here the CDR3 DNA reads TGTGCCAGCAGCTTCGGGGGCAACTACGAGCAGTACTTC. It is translated as CASSFGGNYEQYF.

The chain recombines TRBV9 with TRBJ1-1, with 11 bases matching TRBD1. The CDR3 spans 15 residues. Germline values: CDR1 SGDLS, CDR2 YYNGEE. The J segment lost 1 base and the V segment lost 4 bases, leaving 3 bases of the junction unmatched. The CDR3 nucleotides read TGTGCCAGCAGCCCCGGACAGGGGGCGAACACTGAAGCTTTCTTT. Residues: CASSPGQGANTEAFF.

J is TRBJ2-5 and V is TRBV4-1; TRBD1 might be the D (6 bases). This CDR3 is built from 16 residues. The germline CDR1 and CDR2 sequences are MGHRA and YSYEKL. The ends were cut back, 1 base at V and 0 bases at J, with 12 bases in the middle. The CDR3 loop is CASSQGRGGNQETQYF. CDR3 DNA sequence: TGCGCCAGCAGCCAAGGTAGAGGGGGAAACCAAGAGACCCAGTACTTC.

The CDR3 coding sequence is TGTGCCAGCAGAGGACCGAACACTGAAGCTTTCTTT. This codes for CASRGPNTEAFF. The chain carries TRBV6-9 and TRBJ1-1; D gene ambiguous. This CDR3 spans 12 amino acids. Trimming cost V 6 bases and J 1 base, with 6 bases left between them. The germline gives CDR1 MNHGY, CDR2 SVAAGI.

In its sample, this clone was seen a few times. The CDR3 nucleotides read TGCGCCAGCAGCTCCGGCGGACAGGAAAAGGCTTTCTTT. Protein: CASSSGGQEKAFF. V is TRBV5-1 and J is TRBJ1-1, with 7 nucleotides matching TRBD1. Germline loops: CDR1 SGHRS, CDR2 YFSETQ. CDR3 length: 13 residues. Trimming cost V 3 bases and J 11 bases; bases outside gene matches: 10.

J is TRBJ1-2 and V is TRBV5-4, with TRBD1 identical over 7 bases. Germline lookup yields CDR1 SGHNT and CDR2 YYREEE (reference sequence). The CDR3 consists of 14 residues. With 0 bases clipped from V and 3 bases from J, the junction kept 2 bases outside the gene matches. The CDR3: CASSLGRGDYGYTF. CDR3 bases: TGTGCCAGCAGCTTGGGCAGGGGGGACTATGGCTACACCTTC. The full variable domain, rest sourced from reference TRBV5-4 and TRBJ1-2, is ETGVTQSPTHLIKTRGQQVTLRCSSQSGHNTVSWYQQALGQGPQFIFQYYREEENGRGNFPPRFSGLQFPNYSSELNVNALELDDSALYLCASSLGRGDYGYTFGSGTRLTVV.

The sample holds a few counts of this clone. The same CDR3 also results from other DNA sequences found in this sample. The chain links TRBV28 to TRBJ2-7; the match to TRBD1 covers 9 bases. Losses at the gene ends were 5 bases for V and 1 base for J; bases not matched to a gene: 6. Germline V gene sequence: CDR1 MDHEN, CDR2 SYDVKM. This CDR3 is built from 15 residues. The CDR3 DNA follows: TGTGCCAGCAGTGCGCCGGGACAGGGTTCCTACGAGCAGTACTTC. Amino acid sequence: CASSAPGQGSYEQYF.

This chain links TRBV19 with TRBJ1-5; D gene ambiguous. This CDR3 is built from 14 residues. CDR1 LNHDA and CDR2 SQIVND come from the germline V gene (reference sequence). V was shortened by 6 bases and J by 2 bases, with 11 bases between the two germline ends. The CDR3 DNA reads TGTGCCAGTAGCCGACTCCAGGGCAATCAGCCCCAGCATTTT. Its translation is CASSRLQGNQPQHF. The full variable domain, in which reference TRBV19 and TRBJ1-5 provide the parts outside the CDR3, is DGGITQSPKYLFRKEGQNVTLSCEQNLNHDAMYWYRQDPGQGLRLIYYSQIVNDFQKGDIAEGYSVSREKKESFPLTVTSAQKNPTAFYLCASSRLQGNQPQHFGDGTRLSIL.

V usage is TRBV6-6 and J usage is TRBJ2-7, with TRBD2 matching 10 bases. This CDR3 region has 15 residues. V dropped 2 bases and J dropped 9; count of bases not matched to a gene: 10. Germline V gene data show CDR1 as MNHNY and CDR2 as SVGAGI (reference sequence). This chain's CDR3 is CASSYGRLAGVGQYF. The CDR3 region has the DNA TGTGCCAGCAGTTACGGGAGGCTAGCGGGAGTCGGGCAGTACTTC.

This clone was found once. The chain employs TRBV30 and TRBJ1-6; maybe TRBD1 (5 bases). V lost 0 bases and J lost 11, with 14 bases in between. The V gene's germline CDR1 is GTSNPN and CDR2 SVGIG (reference sequence). The CDR3 covers 14 residues. The CDR3 DNA follows: TGTGCCTGGAGTGTCGGCGGTGGCAGGGCACCCCTCCACTTT. Its translation is CAWSVGGGRAPLHF.

The genes are TRBV6-1 and TRBJ1-5; possibly TRBD1 for D (6 bases). Germline V gives CDR1 MNHNS, CDR2 SASEGT. The CDR3 totals 15 residues. V was shortened by 7 bases and J by 4 bases, with 17 bases between the two germline ends. CDR3 nucleotide sequence: TGTGCCAGCAAGACCTCCGGGACACCTAATCAGCCCCAGCATTTT. Its protein product is CASKTSGTPNQPQHF.

The gene calls are TRBV7-9 and TRBJ2-5; 8 nucleotides agree with TRBD1. V lost 2 bases, J lost 3 bases, and 5 bases stayed unmatched. The germline V gene encodes CDR1 SEHNR and CDR2 FQNEAQ (reference sequence). This CDR3 has 15 amino acids. The DNA of the CDR3 is TGTGCCAGCAGCTTACGGACAGGGTACGAAGAGACCCAGTACTTC. Translation gives CASSLRTGYEETQYF.

The chain recombines TRBV6-4 with TRBJ1-5; D gene ambiguous. Germline CDR1 and CDR2: MRHNA and SNTAGT. This CDR3 spans 13 amino acids. Trimming pared 3 bases from V and 3 bases from J, leaving 6 bases between. CDR3 sequence: CASSEGVNQPQHF. For the CDR3, the DNA is TGTGCCAGCAGTGAGGGAGTCAATCAGCCCCAGCATTTT.

Of note for this clone: A much larger clone is a single base away; this may be a read error. The gene calls are TRBV7-9 and TRBJ2-7; no firm D call. This CDR3 is built from 11 residues. The germline gives CDR1 SEHNR, CDR2 FQNEAQ (reference sequence). V lost 4 bases, J lost 3 bases, and 4 bases lay in between. The CDR3 protein is CASSSHYEQYF. DNA for the CDR3: TGTGCCAGCAGCTCCCACTACGAGCAGTACTTC.

The chain has TRBV19 and TRBJ1-2, with D maybe TRBD1 (6 bases). The length of the CDR3 is 17 residues. V dropped 1 base and J dropped 4 bases, with 19 bases sitting between them. Germline CDR1 is LNHDA and CDR2 is SQIVND (reference sequence). The CDR3: CASSIGSIGGEAYGYTF. In nucleotides, the CDR3 is TGTGCCAGTAGTATAGGTTCCATTGGGGGCGAAGCCTATGGCTACACCTTC. The full variable domain, rest sourced from reference TRBV19 and TRBJ1-2, is DGGITQSPKYLFRKEGQNVTLSCEQNLNHDAMYWYRQDPGQGLRLIYYSQIVNDFQKGDIAEGYSVSREKKESFPLTVTSAQKNPTAFYLCASSIGSIGGEAYGYTFGSGTRLTVV.

The chain employs TRBV5-4 and TRBJ2-1; 8 nucleotides agree with TRBD1. J was trimmed by 5 bases and V by 2 bases; bases with no gene match: 6. Germline assignment: CDR1 SGHNT and CDR2 YYREEE (reference sequence). This CDR3 comprises 15 residues. Here the CDR3 reads CASSFRTGRNNEQFF. The CDR3 DNA is TGTGCCAGCAGCTTTAGGACAGGGAGGAACAATGAGCAGTTCTTC. Full variable domain (missing parts from reference TRBV5-4 and TRBJ2-1): ETGVTQSPTHLIKTRGQQVTLRCSSQSGHNTVSWYQQALGQGPQFIFQYYREEENGRGNFPPRFSGLQFPNYSSELNVNALELDDSALYLCASSFRTGRNNEQFFGPGTRLTVL.

To note about this clone: The same CDR3 arises from other DNA sequences in this sample as well. This chain uses TRBV18 with TRBJ2-1, with 11 bases identical to TRBD2. The V and J ends lost 3 bases and 4 bases, in that order; junction bases with no gene match: 2. In germline, CDR1 is KGHSH, CDR2 LQKENI. This CDR3 is 15 amino acids long. CDR3 sequence: CASSPGLAEYNEQFF. CDR3 coding DNA: TGTGCCAGCTCACCGGGACTAGCGGAGTACAATGAGCAGTTCTTC.